The entry below gives a single T cell receptor beta chain sequence along with its context. The antigen remains unidentified. The CDR3 is made up of 12 amino acids. The germline CDR1 and CDR2 sequences are LNHDA and SQIVND (reference sequence). The ends were cut back, 3 bases at V and 2 bases at J, with 3 bases in the middle. Patients were ineligible given autoimmune disease history or systemic immunosuppression. The data were obtained in a study of OX40 agonist ivuxolimab in advanced cancers. Study-level background: Aged roughly 23 to 80 with a mean of approximately 57 years, they were approximately 79% male. Overall study findings and caveats: There was clonal expansion of CD4+ and CD8+ blood T cells by week 6 at 0.1 to 3.0 mg/kg.

Generated by immunoSEQ multiplex PCR, the TCRdb table keeps only in-frame clones and is missing some. This table has tens of thousands of clones, just under 85% appearing once. The receptor was isolated from an adult with an advanced solid tumor such as melanoma, head and neck, liver or kidney cancer. Sequences were derived from CD4+ or CD8+ T cells sorted from blood, sampled in a trial of the OX40 agonist ivuxolimab. The chain recombines TRBV19 with TRBJ2-3; D remains unclear. The CDR3 region is CASSINTDTQYF. The DNA for the CDR3 is TGTGCCAGTAGTATTAACACAGATACGCAGTATTTT.